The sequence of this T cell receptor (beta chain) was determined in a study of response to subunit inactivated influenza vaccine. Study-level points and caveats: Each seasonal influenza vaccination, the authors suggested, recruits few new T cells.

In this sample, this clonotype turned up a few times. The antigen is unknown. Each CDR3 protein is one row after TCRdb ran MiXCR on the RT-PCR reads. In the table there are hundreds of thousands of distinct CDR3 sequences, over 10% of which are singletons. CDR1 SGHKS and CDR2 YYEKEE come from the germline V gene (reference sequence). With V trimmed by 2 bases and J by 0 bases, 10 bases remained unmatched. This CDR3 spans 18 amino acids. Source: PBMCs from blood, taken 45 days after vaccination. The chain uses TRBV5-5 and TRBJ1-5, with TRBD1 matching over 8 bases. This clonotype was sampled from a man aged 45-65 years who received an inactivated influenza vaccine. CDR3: CASSFQGATPYSNQPQHF. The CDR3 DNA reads TGTGCCAGCAGCTTCCAGGGGGCGACCCCTTATAGCAATCAGCCCCAGCATTTT.